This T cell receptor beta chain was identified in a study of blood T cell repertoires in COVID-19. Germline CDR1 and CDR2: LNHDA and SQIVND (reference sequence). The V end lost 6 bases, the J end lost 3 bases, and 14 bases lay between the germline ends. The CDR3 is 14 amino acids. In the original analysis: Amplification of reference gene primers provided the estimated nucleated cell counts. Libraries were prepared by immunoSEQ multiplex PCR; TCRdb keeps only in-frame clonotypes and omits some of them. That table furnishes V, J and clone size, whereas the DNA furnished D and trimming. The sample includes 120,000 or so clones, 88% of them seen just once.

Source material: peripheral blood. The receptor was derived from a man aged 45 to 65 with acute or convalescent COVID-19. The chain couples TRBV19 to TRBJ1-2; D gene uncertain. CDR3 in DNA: TGTGCCAGTAGCCCCGGGAGGATTGACTATGGCTACACCTTC. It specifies CASSPGRIDYGYTF.